This is a list of T cell receptor beta chains from one sample in a study of T cells in Graves' hyperthyroidism and ophthalmopathy. TCRdb re-derived calls from the multiplex PCR reads in MiXCR, one entry per CDR3 protein. Of 600,000 to 650,000 distinct CDR3 sequences in the sample, about 17% were seen once. Material for sequencing was blood. Source of these receptors: a woman under 40 with Graves' hyperthyroidism. Each CDR3 is given with its conserved first and last residue. The order of the fields is clone size, J gene, V gene, D gene, CDR3 DNA, CDR3 protein. D genes are given only for firm matches. Where a row states a size, it is once, few, many or the class of an expanded clone; other rows omit it.

- | TRBJ2-3 | TRBV3-1 | - | TGTGCCAGCAGTCGACTAGGGGGAGGGTCAGGTACGCAGTATTTT | CASSRLGGGSGTQYF
few | TRBJ2-7 | TRBV5-1 | - | TGCGCCAGCAGCTTCAGCTCAGACTCAGTATACGAGCAGTACTTC | CASSFSSDSVYEQYF
many | TRBJ2-3 | TRBV12-3/TRBV12-4 | TRBD2 | TGTGCCAGCAGTTTGGTTGGGGCGGGAGGGAGCACAGATACGCAGTATTTT | CASSLVGAGGSTDTQYF
few | TRBJ2-2 | TRBV12-3/TRBV12-4 | - | TGTGCCAGCAGGGGGGCGAGCACCGGGGAGCTGTTTTTT | CASRGASTGELFF
many | TRBJ2-2 | TRBV28 | TRBD2 | TGTGCCAGCAGTTTACTTAGCGGGAGAAACACCGGGGAGCTGTTTTTT | CASSLLSGRNTGELFF
many | TRBJ2-5 | TRBV20-1 | TRBD2 | TGCAGTGCTAGTCTGGGGGCGCCGATCCTAGCGGGAGAGACCCAGTACTTC | CSASLGAPILAGETQYF
- | TRBJ1-3 | TRBV5-1 | - | TGCGCCAGCAGCGTGGGGGACGCCTCTGGAAACACCATATATTTT | CASSVGDASGNTIYF
many | TRBJ2-7 | TRBV2 | TRBD2 | TGTGCCAGCACGGGGGGGAGCTCCTACGAGCAGTACTTC | CASTGGSSYEQYF
few | TRBJ2-1 | TRBV5-6 | - | TGTGCCAGCAGCCCGGCAGGCCAGTCCCGGGATGAGCAGTTCTTC | CASSPAGQSRDEQFF
many | TRBJ1-1 | TRBV12-3/TRBV12-4 | - | TGTGCCAGCAGTTCCCGGGACCCCGATACTTTCTTT | CASSSRDPDTFF
- | TRBJ2-7 | TRBV28 | - | TGTGCCAGCAGTGTCGCGCCACCCCCCTACGAGCAGTACTTC | CASSVAPPPYEQYF
- | TRBJ2-1 | TRBV12-3/TRBV12-4 | - | TGTGCCAGCAGTCTAGCTCTCGGAGGCAATGAGCAGTTCTTC | CASSLALGGNEQFF
many | TRBJ2-7 | TRBV28 | TRBD1 | TGTGCCAGCAGTTTACGTGGAGGACAGGGGTTCCACGAGCAGTACTTC | CASSLRGGQGFHEQYF
few | TRBJ2-1 | TRBV20-1 | - | TGCAGTGCTAGTACGGTGGCAGGGGCCACCACCCTAACTTACAATGAGCAGTTCTTC | CSASTVAGATTLTYNEQFF
many | TRBJ2-7 | TRBV3-1 | TRBD1 | TGTGCCAGCAGCCAGCCCGGGACAGGGATGGTCGAGCAGTACTTC | CASSQPGTGMVEQYF
- | TRBJ1-2 | TRBV20-1 | - | TGCAGCGCTGAGACCCCGCTCAGTCGGTATGGCTACACCTTC | CSAETPLSRYGYTF
- | TRBJ2-5 | TRBV7-9 | TRBD1 | TGTGCCAGCGGCTTGGACAGGGCGGAGACCCAGTACTTC | CASGLDRAETQYF
- | TRBJ2-1 | TRBV7-8 | TRBD2 | TGTGCCAGCAGCTTATATGCGGGAGTAAGCTACAATGAGCAGTTCTTC | CASSLYAGVSYNEQFF
few | TRBJ2-7 | TRBV12-3/TRBV12-4 | - | TGTGCCAGCAGTTCGGCGCTCTACGAGCAGTACTTC | CASSSALYEQYF
- | TRBJ1-2 | TRBV28 | TRBD1 | TGTGCCAGCAGTAGTGCGACAGGGGATGGCTACACCTTC | CASSSATGDGYTF
- | TRBJ2-2 | TRBV2 | - | TGTGCCAGCAGTGATGAAGCAGGCGGGGAGCTGTTTTTT | CASSDEAGGELFF
many | TRBJ2-1 | TRBV5-1 | - | TGCGCCAGCAGCCCGGCGGGACTTAGCCCCCTATCCTACAATGAGCAGTTCTTC | CASSPAGLSPLSYNEQFF
many | TRBJ2-7 | TRBV6-2/TRBV6-3 | - | TGTGCCAGCAGCTACCCGATCAGGGACTACGAGCAGTACTTC | CASSYPIRDYEQYF
- | TRBJ2-3 | TRBV9 | TRBD2 | TGTGCCAGCAGCCCAGGGACTAGCGGACCACTAACAGATACGCAGTATTTT | CASSPGTSGPLTDTQYF
many | TRBJ2-5 | TRBV28 | TRBD2 | TGTGCCAGCAGTTTTAGATTAAGCGGTCTCGGGAGGGCAGATCAAGAGACCCAGTACTTC | CASSFRLSGLGRADQETQYF
few | TRBJ2-7 | TRBV11-3 | TRBD1 | TGTGCCAGCAGCTTGGGACAGGAATACGAGCAGTACTTC | CASSLGQEYEQYF
- | TRBJ2-5 | TRBV6-9 | - | TGTGCCAGCAGTTACGTGGGGGCTAGACAAGAGACCCAGTACTTC | CASSYVGARQETQYF
- | TRBJ1-4 | TRBV6-1 | - | TGTGCCAGCTCCCTACTCGGATTAGTAAGGGCGGGCGAAAAACTGTTTTTT | CASSLLGLVRAGEKLFF
- | TRBJ2-7 | TRBV29-1 | TRBD2 | TGCAGCGTTGATACTAGCGGGAGGGCCGAGTACGAGCAGTACTTC | CSVDTSGRAEYEQYF
few | TRBJ1-1 | TRBV4-2 | - | TGTGCCAGCAGCCAAGAGGTTTCGGCCTCGGAAGCTTTCTTT | CASSQEVSASEAFF
many | TRBJ2-2 | TRBV5-1 | - | TGCGCCAGCAGCCCCATGGGGTCGTCAAGTTCCGGGGAGCTGTTTTTT | CASSPMGSSSSGELFF
many | TRBJ1-1 | TRBV28 | - | TGTGCCAGCACCTCATGGGGAGGTTTCACTGAAGCTTTCTTT | CASTSWGGFTEAFF
- | TRBJ1-5 | TRBV20-1 | - | TGCAGTGCTAGAGTATTGGACCCTAGTGCATCGGATCAGCCCCAGCATTTT | CSARVLDPSASDQPQHF
- | TRBJ1-4 | TRBV5-6 | - | TGTGCCAGCAGCTTAGGGACGACGGAAAAACTGTTTTTT | CASSLGTTEKLFF
many | TRBJ2-2 | TRBV28 | - | TGTGCCAGCAGTTTCGGGGGCCCGAACACCGGGGAGCTGTTTTTT | CASSFGGPNTGELFF